A single sample gave rise to the 25 T cell receptor beta chains below, sequenced in a study of T cell responses to AZD1222 COVID-19 vaccine. Method: immunoSEQ multiplex PCR; TCRdb's copy keeps in-frame clones and lacks some. The sample yields 90,000 to 120,000 clones, over 90% seen once. The sample in question was peripheral blood, obtained on day 0 of AZD1222 vaccination. The receptors originated from an adult in good health.

This clone was observed a few times. The V gene is TRBV10-1, the J gene TRBJ2-3, with a weak D call TRBD2 (5 bases). CDR1 WNHNN and CDR2 SYGVQD come from the germline V gene (reference sequence). The V gene lost 5 bases and the J gene lost 5 bases, with 11 bases spanning the gap. The CDR3 is 13 amino acids. The CDR3, as DNA: TGCGCCAGCAGTCTAGCTCTGGGAGATACGCAGTATTTT. Protein sequence: CASSLALGDTQYF.

As DNA, the CDR3 is TGTGCCAGCAGCCTCTCGGGGCAGTCCTACGAGCAGTACTTC. It codes for CASSLSGQSYEQYF. V gene TRBV9 combines with J gene TRBJ2-7; TRBD1 or TRBD2 may be the D gene (5 bases each). This CDR3 comprises 14 residues. The V gene's germline CDR1 is SGDLS and CDR2 YYNGEE. Trimming left V 4 bases short and J 1 base short, with 12 bases between.

V usage is TRBV7-8 and J usage is TRBJ1-2; D unclear. Trimming removed 0 bases from V and 8 bases from J, with 13 bases in between. The germline V gene has CDR1 SGHVS and CDR2 FQNEAQ. The CDR3 has 14 amino acids. For the CDR3, the DNA is TGTGCCAGCAGCTTAGCCGCGTGGGGTAAGGGCTACACCTTC. Translating gives CASSLAAWGKGYTF.

The CDR3 here is CASSLADLRQGNRRSEQFF. The CDR3 nucleotides are TGTGCCAGCAGCTTAGCTGACCTCAGACAGGGCAATAGGCGAAGTGAGCAGTTCTTC. The chain is built from TRBV7-9 and TRBJ2-1, with 7 bases lining up with TRBD1. The germline gives CDR1 SEHNR, CDR2 FQNEAQ (reference sequence). This CDR3 has 19 residues. V shed 0 bases and J 9 bases; nucleotides not matched to a gene: 20.

The chain carries TRBV5-4 and TRBJ1-1, with 7 nucleotides matching TRBD1. This CDR3 is 17 amino acids long. V was clipped by 4 bases and J by 0 bases; unmatched bases: 12. Germline lookup yields CDR1 SGHNT and CDR2 YYREEE (reference sequence). The CDR3 nucleotides are TGTGCCAGCAGCACGCCCCTCGCCAGGGGGTTGAACACTGAAGCTTTCTTT. Translation: CASSTPLARGLNTEAFF.

This clone showed up just a few times. The rearrangement joins TRBV6-5 to TRBJ2-1; 10 bases are a match to TRBD2. Looked up from germline, CDR1 is MNHEY and CDR2 is SVGAGI. The CDR3 contains 15 residues. Unmatched junction bases numbered 11, after V lost 8 bases and J lost 7 bases. The CDR3 is CASQLRTSGANEQFF. In nucleotides, the CDR3 is TGTGCCAGCCAGCTCCGGACTAGCGGAGCTAATGAGCAGTTCTTC.

The V and J genes are TRBV18 and TRBJ2-7, with TRBD1 as a possible D gene (5 bases). The CDR3 length is 14 residues. Between the trimmed V and J ends, which lost 0 bases and 2 bases, there was a span of 8 bases. Germline loops: CDR1 KGHSH, CDR2 LQKENI. CDR3 in DNA: TGTGCCAGCTCACCACCGGGGCAGACCTACGAGCAGTACTTC. Amino acids: CASSPPGQTYEQYF. Using reference TRBV18 and TRBJ2-7 for the parts outside the CDR3, the full variable domain is NAGVMQNPRHLVRRRGQEARLRCSPMKGHSHVYWYRQLPEEGLKFMVYLQKENIIDESGMPKERFSAEFPKEGPSILRIQQVVRGDSAAYFCASSPPGQTYEQYFGPGTRLTVT.

The count of this clone is one. The gene calls are TRBV10-3 and TRBJ2-1; D tentatively fits TRBD1 or TRBD2 (5 bases each). Per germline, CDR1 ENHRY and CDR2 SYGVKD. V was clipped by 4 bases and J by 7 bases, with 23 bases between them. This CDR3 is built from 17 residues. For the CDR3, the DNA is TGTGCCATCAGTGGGACCGGGACGGAGGTAATGGTGAATGAGCAGTTCTTC. Protein: CAISGTGTEVMVNEQFF.

The chain is built from TRBV7-3 and TRBJ2-1; TRBD2 matches 13 bases. The CDR3 runs to 16 residues. CDR1 and CDR2 from the germline V gene are SGHTA and FQGTGA. J gave up 6 bases and V 5 bases, and 7 bases lay outside the gene matches. CDR3 DNA sequence: TGTGCCAGCAGCACTAGCGGGAGGGTTTTTGGCAATGAGCAGTTCTTC. It translates to CASSTSGRVFGNEQFF.

The chain recombines TRBV11-2 with TRBJ1-2; TRBD1 is a possible D gene (5 bases). Per the germline V gene, CDR1 is SGHAT and CDR2 is FQNNGV. The CDR3 sequence is 14 residues long. The V gene lost 7 bases and the J gene lost 3 bases, with 15 bases spanning the gap. The CDR3 nucleotides read TGTGCCAGCAACCGTTATGGGACCTACTATGGCTACACCTTC. Protein: CASNRYGTYYGYTF.

This chain links TRBV5-1 with TRBJ2-3; no firm D call. Per the germline V gene, CDR1 is SGHRS and CDR2 is YFSETQ. V gave up 0 bases and J gave up 1 base, with 12 bases separating them. This CDR3 has 16 residues. CDR3 sequence reads: CASSLEGFWGTDTQYF. CDR3 sequence (DNA): TGCGCCAGCAGCTTGGAGGGCTTCTGGGGCACAGATACGCAGTATTTT.

This clone was recorded once. The CDR3 sequence: CASSLPGTGPGTSPLHF. The CDR3 nucleotides are TGTGCCAGCAGCTTGCCGGGGACAGGCCCTGGGACCTCACCCCTCCACTTT. The chain recombines TRBV5-5 with TRBJ1-6; 8 bases are shared with TRBD1. The trim removed 1 base at V and 10 bases at J, leaving 13 bases unmatched. Germline-derived CDR1 and CDR2 are SGHKS and YYEKEE (reference sequence). The CDR3 sequence is 17 residues long.

The J gene is TRBJ2-5, the V gene TRBV6-5, with a possible D match to TRBD1 (6 bases). The CDR3 extends over 14 amino acids. Germline lookup yields CDR1 MNHEY and CDR2 SVGAGI. Trimming stripped 8 bases from V and 2 bases from J, with 15 bases between. This CDR3 reads CASALRGGQETQYF. The DNA of the CDR3 is TGTGCCAGCGCCCTACGAGGGGGACAAGAGACCCAGTACTTC.

The sample holds one count of this clone. V is TRBV7-9 and J is TRBJ1-1; D is uncertain. The V gene's germline CDR1 is SEHNR and CDR2 FQNEAQ (reference sequence). The CDR3 is 13 residues long. V was shortened by 2 bases and J by 1 base, with 5 bases between the two germline ends. For the CDR3, the DNA is TGTGCCAGCAGCTTACAGCAGAACACTGAAGCTTTCTTT. This gives the protein CASSLQQNTEAFF.

A single count supports this clone. CDR3 in amino acids: CAWSEDSNYGYTF. DNA of the CDR3: TGTGCCTGGAGCGAGGACAGCAACTATGGCTACACCTTC. The V call is TRBV30, the J call TRBJ1-2; D is perhaps TRBD1 (6 bases). CDR3 length equals 13 residues. Per the germline V gene, CDR1 is GTSNPN and CDR2 is SVGIG (reference sequence). V was cut by 3 bases and J by 2 bases, with 10 bases left in between.

The chain carries TRBV6-2 or TRBV6-3 and TRBJ1-5, with 7 bases identical to TRBD1. V dropped 5 bases and J dropped 2; count of bases not matched to a gene: 12. This CDR3 spans 17 amino acids. Germline V CDR1 and CDR2: MNHEY, SVGEGT. As DNA, the CDR3 is TGTGCCAGCAGTACCAGAAACCGGGACAGTCGCAATCAGCCCCAGCATTTT. Its protein is CASSTRNRDSRNQPQHF.

This clone was counted once. The chain recombines TRBV9 with TRBJ2-1; 7 bases map to TRBD2. The CDR3 has 17 amino acids. Germline V gives CDR1 SGDLS, CDR2 YYNGEE. With 3 bases clipped from V and 7 bases from J, the junction kept 16 bases outside the gene matches. The CDR3: CASSGRGGSILSNEQFF. Written as DNA, the CDR3 is TGTGCCAGCAGCGGGAGAGGCGGGAGTATATTATCGAATGAGCAGTTCTTC.

The rearrangement uses TRBV12-5 and TRBJ1-1; 11 nucleotides line up with TRBD1. From germline, CDR1 is LGHNT and CDR2 FRNRAP. Trimming took 4 bases from V and 5 from J; bases not matched to a gene: 12. This CDR3 contains 17 residues. In DNA form, the CDR3 reads TGTGCTAGTGGTTCCCCAACCGGGACAGGGGGAGGGACTGAAGCTTTCTTT. Amino acids: CASGSPTGTGGGTEAFF.

The chain's CDR3 is CASSEGKVPVEELFF. Here the CDR3 DNA reads TGTGCCAGCAGTGAAGGGAAGGTACCCGTCGAGGAGCTGTTTTTT. This chain joins TRBV2 and TRBJ2-2, with D unclear. V lost 1 base and J lost 10, with 16 bases in between. This CDR3 comprises 15 residues. CDR1 and CDR2 from the germline V gene are SNHLY and FYNNEI.

In this sample, this clone turned up a few times. The chain combines TRBV30 with TRBJ2-3; tentatively, D is TRBD2 (7 bases). CDR1 GTSNPN and CDR2 SVGIG come from the germline V gene (reference sequence). Trimming cost V 3 bases and J 6 bases, with 19 bases left between them. The CDR3 has 15 amino acids. The DNA of the CDR3 is TGTGCCTGGAGGTCGGGACGGGGGGCCTCCGATACGCAGTATTTT. Protein product: CAWRSGRGASDTQYF.

The chain uses TRBV6-4 and TRBJ2-1, with 9 bases matching TRBD2. V dropped 3 bases and J dropped 9; count of bases not matched to a gene: 9. This CDR3 comprises 15 residues. Germline lookup yields CDR1 MRHNA and CDR2 SNTAGT. In DNA form, the CDR3 reads TGTGCCAGCAGTGAACGGCTAGCGGGAACCGGTGAGCAGTTCTTC. This translates into CASSERLAGTGEQFF.

This clone has only one observation. The chain couples TRBV5-5 to TRBJ1-6; 8 bases map to TRBD1. V dropped 2 bases and J dropped 8; count of bases not matched to a gene: 9. The CDR3 runs to 16 residues. CDR1 SGHKS and CDR2 YYEKEE come from the germline V gene (reference sequence). The CDR3 DNA is TGTGCCAGCAGCTTCCTCAGGGGGCAAGGTTATTCACCCCTCCACTTT. It specifies CASSFLRGQGYSPLHF.

This chain links TRBV12-3 or TRBV12-4 with TRBJ2-6; D unresolved. Trimming pared 3 bases from V and 4 bases from J, leaving 1 base between. This CDR3 is built from 12 residues. The CDR3 DNA follows: TGTGCCAGCAGTTTCGGGGCCAACGTCCTGACTTTC. Its translation: CASSFGANVLTF.

The rearrangement joins TRBV28 to TRBJ2-3; 7 bases are shared with TRBD1. Germline trimming cut 6 bases from V and 5 bases from J; bases unmatched to any gene: 17. The CDR3 extends over 17 amino acids. Germline assignment: CDR1 MDHEN and CDR2 SYDVKM. This CDR3 reads CASSPISRDSGEDTQYF. The CDR3 nucleotides are TGTGCCAGCAGCCCTATTAGCCGGGACAGCGGCGAAGATACGCAGTATTTT.

The DNA of the CDR3 is TGTGCCAGCTCACCGCGCGGACAGGGGGTATACAATGAGCAGTTCTTC. Translating it yields CASSPRGQGVYNEQFF. The chain has TRBV18 and TRBJ2-1; 10 positions agree with TRBD1. The germline CDR1 and CDR2 sequences are KGHSH and LQKENI. The CDR3 is 16 amino acids. V was pared by 3 bases and J by 4 bases, with 6 bases of the junction left unmatched.